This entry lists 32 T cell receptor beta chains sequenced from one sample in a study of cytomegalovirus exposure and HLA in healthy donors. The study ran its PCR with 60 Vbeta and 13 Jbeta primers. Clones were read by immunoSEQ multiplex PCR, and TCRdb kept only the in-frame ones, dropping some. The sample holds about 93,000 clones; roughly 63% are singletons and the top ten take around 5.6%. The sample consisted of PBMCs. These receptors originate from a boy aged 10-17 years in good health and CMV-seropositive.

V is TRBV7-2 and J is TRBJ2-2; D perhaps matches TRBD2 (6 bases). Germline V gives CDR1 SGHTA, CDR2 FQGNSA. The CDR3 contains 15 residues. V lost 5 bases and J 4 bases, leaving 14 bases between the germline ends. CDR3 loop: CASSPRPSATGELFF. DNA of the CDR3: TGTGCCAGCAGCCCCCGCCCTAGCGCCACCGGGGAGCTGTTTTTT.

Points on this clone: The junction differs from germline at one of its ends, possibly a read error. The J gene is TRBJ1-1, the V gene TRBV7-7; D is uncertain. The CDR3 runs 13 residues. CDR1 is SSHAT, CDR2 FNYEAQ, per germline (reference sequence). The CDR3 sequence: CASSLRVGSEAFF. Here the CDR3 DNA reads TGTGCTAGCAGCTTAAGAGTTGGGAGTGAAGCTTTCTTT.

The CDR3 sequence is CASSGSSSGANVLTF. The CDR3 DNA sequence: TGTGCCAGCAGCGGTTCTAGCTCTGGGGCCAACGTCCTGACTTTC. This chain connects TRBV9 to TRBJ2-6; D not certain. Trimming pared 3 bases from V and 0 bases from J, leaving 7 bases between. The CDR3 runs 15 residues. The V gene's germline CDR1 is SGDLS and CDR2 YYNGEE.

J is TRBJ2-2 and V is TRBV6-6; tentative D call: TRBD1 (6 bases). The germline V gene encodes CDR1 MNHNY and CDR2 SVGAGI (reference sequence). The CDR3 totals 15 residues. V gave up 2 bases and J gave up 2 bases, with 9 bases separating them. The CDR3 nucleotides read TGTGCCAGCAGTTACCGGGGACAAAACACCGGGGAGCTGTTTTTT. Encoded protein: CASSYRGQNTGELFF.

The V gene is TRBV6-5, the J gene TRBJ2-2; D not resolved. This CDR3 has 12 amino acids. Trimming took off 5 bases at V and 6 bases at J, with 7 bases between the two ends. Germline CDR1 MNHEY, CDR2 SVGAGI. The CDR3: CASSPVPGELFF. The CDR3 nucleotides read TGTGCCAGCAGTCCGGTCCCCGGGGAGCTGTTTTTT.

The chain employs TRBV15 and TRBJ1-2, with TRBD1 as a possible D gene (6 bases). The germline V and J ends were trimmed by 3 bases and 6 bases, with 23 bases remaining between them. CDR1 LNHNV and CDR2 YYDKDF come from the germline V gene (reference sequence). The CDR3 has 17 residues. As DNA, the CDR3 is TGTGCCACCAGCAGGGGGGGGCAACTATTTCCTGAGGATGGCTACACCTTC. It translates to CATSRGGQLFPEDGYTF.

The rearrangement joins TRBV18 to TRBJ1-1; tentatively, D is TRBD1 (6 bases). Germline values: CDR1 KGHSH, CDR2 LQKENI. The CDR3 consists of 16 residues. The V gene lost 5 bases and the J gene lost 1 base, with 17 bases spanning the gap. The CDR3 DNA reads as TGTGCCAGCTCAGCGAATTCAGGGGTCACGAACACTGAAGCTTTCTTT. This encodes CASSANSGVTNTEAFF.

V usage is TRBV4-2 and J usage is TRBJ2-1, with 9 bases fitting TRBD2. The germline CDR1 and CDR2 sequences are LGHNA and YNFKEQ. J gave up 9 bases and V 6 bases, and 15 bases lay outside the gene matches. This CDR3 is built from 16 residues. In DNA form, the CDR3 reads TGTGCCAGCAGACCTAATCAGCGGGGGGCCAGGGTTGAGCAGTTCTTC. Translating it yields CASRPNQRGARVEQFF.

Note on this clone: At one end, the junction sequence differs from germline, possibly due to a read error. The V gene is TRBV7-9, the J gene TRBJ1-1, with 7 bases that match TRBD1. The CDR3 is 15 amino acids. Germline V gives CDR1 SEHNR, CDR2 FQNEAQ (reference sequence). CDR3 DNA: TGTTCCAGCAGCAGACCGGACAGGATGAACACTGAAGCTTTCTTT. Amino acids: CSSSRPDRMNTEAFF.

CDR3 bases: TGTGCCAGCGCCGGGGCGGGGAGGACTGAAGCTTTCTTT. Amino acids: CASAGAGRTEAFF. The rearrangement uses TRBV5-6 and TRBJ1-1, with D possibly matching TRBD1 (5 bases). Trimming took off 7 bases at V and 5 bases at J, with 15 bases between the two ends. Germline V gene data show CDR1 as SGHDT and CDR2 as YYEEEE. The CDR3 is 13 residues long.

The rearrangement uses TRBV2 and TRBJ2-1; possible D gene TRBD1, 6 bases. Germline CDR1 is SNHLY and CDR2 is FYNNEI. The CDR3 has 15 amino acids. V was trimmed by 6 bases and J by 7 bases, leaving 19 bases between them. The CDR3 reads CASSRNLQGWNEQFF. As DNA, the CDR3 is TGTGCCAGCAGCCGTAATTTACAGGGTTGGAATGAGCAGTTCTTC.

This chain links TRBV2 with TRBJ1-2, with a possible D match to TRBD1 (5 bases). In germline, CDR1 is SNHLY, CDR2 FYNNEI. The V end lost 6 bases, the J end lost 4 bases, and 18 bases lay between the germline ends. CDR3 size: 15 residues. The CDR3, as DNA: TGTGCCAGCAGAGATCAGACGCAGGGAGGCTATGGCTACACCTTC. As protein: CASRDQTQGGYGYTF.

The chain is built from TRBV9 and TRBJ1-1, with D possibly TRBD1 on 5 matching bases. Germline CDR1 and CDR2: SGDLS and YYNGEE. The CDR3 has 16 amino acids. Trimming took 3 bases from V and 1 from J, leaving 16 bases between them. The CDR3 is CASSDGGEGPNTEAFF. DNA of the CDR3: TGTGCCAGCAGCGATGGGGGGGAGGGCCCGAACACTGAAGCTTTCTTT.

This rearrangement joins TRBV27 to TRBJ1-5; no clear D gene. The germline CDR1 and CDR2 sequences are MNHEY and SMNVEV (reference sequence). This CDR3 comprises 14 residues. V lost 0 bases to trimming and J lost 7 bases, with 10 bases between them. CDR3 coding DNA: TGTGCCAGCAGTTTATCGAGGGCGCGGCAGCCCCAGCATTTT. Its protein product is CASSLSRARQPQHF.

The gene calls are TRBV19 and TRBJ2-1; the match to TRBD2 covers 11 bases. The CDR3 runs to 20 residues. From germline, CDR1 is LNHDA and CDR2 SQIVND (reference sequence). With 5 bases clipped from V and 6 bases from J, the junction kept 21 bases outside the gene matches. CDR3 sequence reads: CASSVLSLASGRTGINEQFF. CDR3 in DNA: TGTGCCAGTAGTGTCCTATCTTTGGCTAGCGGGAGGACCGGGATCAATGAGCAGTTCTTC.

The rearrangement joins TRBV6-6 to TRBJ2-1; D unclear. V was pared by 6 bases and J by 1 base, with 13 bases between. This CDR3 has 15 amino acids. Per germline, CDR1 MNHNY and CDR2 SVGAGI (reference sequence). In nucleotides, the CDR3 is TGTGCCAGCAGGTCGTATGCGAATTCCTACAATGAGCAGTTCTTC. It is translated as CASRSYANSYNEQFF.

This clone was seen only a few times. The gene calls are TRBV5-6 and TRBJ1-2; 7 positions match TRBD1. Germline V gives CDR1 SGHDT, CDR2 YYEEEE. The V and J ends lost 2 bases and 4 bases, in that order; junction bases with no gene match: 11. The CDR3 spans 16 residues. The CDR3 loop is CASSFGAGTASYGYTF. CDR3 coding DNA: TGTGCCAGCAGCTTTGGGGCCGGGACAGCGAGCTATGGCTACACCTTC.

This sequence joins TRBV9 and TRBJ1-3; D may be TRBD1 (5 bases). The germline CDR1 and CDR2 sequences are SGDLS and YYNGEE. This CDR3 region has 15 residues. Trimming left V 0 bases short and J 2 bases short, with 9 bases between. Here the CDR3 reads CASSVASTAGNTIYF. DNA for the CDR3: TGTGCCAGCAGCGTAGCTTCGACAGCTGGAAACACCATATATTTT. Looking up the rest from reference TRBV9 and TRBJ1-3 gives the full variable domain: DSGVTQTPKHLITATGQRVTLRCSPRSGDLSVYWYQQSLDQGLQFLIQYYNGEERAKGNILERFSAQQFPDLHSELNLSSLELGDSALYFCASSVASTAGNTIYFGEGSWLTVV.

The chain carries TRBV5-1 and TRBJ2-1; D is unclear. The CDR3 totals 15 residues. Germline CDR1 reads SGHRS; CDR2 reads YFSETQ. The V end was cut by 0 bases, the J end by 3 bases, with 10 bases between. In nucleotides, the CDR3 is TGCGCCAGCAGCTTGGTATCCGGGTTCTACAATGAGCAGTTCTTC. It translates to CASSLVSGFYNEQFF.

The DNA of the CDR3 is TGCGCCAGCAGCTTTGACAGGACCAGCTACCTGTTTTTT. Protein product: CASSFDRTSYLFF. This chain uses TRBV5-1 with TRBJ1-4, with D perhaps matching TRBD1 (6 bases). The CDR3 totals 13 residues. In germline, CDR1 is SGHRS, CDR2 YFSETQ. Deletions cut 2 bases from V and 14 bases from J, with 16 bases between.

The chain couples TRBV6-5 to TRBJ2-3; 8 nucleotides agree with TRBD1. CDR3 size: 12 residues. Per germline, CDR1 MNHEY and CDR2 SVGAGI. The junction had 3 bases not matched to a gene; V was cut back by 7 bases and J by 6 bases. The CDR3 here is CASTRQGDTQYF. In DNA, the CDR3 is TGTGCCAGCACCAGACAGGGGGATACGCAGTATTTT.

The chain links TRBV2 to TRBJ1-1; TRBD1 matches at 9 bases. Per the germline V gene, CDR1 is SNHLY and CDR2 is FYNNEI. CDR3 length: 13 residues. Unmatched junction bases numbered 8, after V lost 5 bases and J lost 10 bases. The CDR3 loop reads CASSPTGGRGAFF. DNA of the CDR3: TGTGCCAGCAGTCCCACAGGGGGCCGGGGAGCTTTCTTT.

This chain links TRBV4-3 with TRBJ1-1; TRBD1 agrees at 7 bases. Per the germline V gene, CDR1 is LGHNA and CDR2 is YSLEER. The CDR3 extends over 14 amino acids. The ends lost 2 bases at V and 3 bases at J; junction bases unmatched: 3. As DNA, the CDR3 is TGCGCCAGCAGCCAACGACAGGGTTACACTGAAGCTTTCTTT. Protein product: CASSQRQGYTEAFF.

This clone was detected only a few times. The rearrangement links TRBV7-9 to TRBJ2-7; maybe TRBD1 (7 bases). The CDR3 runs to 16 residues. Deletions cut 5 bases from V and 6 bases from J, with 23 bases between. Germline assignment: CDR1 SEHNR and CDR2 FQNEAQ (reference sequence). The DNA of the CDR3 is TGTGCCAGCAGCATGACTAGACAGGGATGGGTGGGCGAGCAGTACTTC. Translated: CASSMTRQGWVGEQYF.

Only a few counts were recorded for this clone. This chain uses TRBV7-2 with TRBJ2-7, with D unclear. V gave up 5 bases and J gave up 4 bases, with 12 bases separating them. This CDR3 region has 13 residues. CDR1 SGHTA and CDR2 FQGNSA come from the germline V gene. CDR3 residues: CASSADPGYEQYF. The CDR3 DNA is TGTGCCAGCAGCGCAGATCCCGGGTACGAGCAGTACTTC.

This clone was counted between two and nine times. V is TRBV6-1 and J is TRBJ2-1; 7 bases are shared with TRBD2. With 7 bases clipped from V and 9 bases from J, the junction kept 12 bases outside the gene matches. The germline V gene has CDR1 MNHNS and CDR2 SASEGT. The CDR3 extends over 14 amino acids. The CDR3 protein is CASTPVGGLGEQFF. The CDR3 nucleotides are TGTGCCAGCACTCCCGTGGGAGGGCTGGGTGAGCAGTTCTTC.

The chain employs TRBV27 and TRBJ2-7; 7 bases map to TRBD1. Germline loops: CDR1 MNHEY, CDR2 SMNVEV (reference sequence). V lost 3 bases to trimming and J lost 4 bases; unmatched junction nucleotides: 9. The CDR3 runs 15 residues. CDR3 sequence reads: CASSFRGTAKYEQYF. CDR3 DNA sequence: TGTGCCAGCAGTTTTCGTGGGACAGCAAAATACGAGCAGTACTTC.

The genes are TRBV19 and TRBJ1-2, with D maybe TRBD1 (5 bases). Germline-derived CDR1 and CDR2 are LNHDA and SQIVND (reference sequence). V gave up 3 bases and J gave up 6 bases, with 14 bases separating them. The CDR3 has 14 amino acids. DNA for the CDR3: TGTGCCAGTAGTATGCGGGGTCGGGGCGATGGCTACACCTTC. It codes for CASSMRGRGDGYTF.

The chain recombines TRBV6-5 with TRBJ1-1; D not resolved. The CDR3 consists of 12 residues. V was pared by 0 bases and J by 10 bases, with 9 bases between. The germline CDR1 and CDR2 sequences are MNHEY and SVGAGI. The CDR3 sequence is CASSYSSGRAFF. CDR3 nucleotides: TGTGCCAGCAGTTACTCCTCGGGTCGAGCTTTCTTT.

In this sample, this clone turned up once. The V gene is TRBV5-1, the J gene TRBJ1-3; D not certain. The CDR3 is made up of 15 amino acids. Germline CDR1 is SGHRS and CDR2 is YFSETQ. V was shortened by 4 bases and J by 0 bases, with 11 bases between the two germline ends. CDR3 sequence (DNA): TGCGCCAGCAGCCCCGGCGGATTCTCTGGAAACACCATATATTTT. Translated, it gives CASSPGGFSGNTIYF.

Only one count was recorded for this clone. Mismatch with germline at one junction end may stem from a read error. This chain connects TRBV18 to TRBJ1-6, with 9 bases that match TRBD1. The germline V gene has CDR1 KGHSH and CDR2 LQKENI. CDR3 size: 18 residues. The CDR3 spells CASSPTGTGRTYNSPLNF. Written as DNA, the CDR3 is TGTGCCAGCTCACCAACCGGGACAGGGAGGACCTATAATTCACCCCTCAACTTT.

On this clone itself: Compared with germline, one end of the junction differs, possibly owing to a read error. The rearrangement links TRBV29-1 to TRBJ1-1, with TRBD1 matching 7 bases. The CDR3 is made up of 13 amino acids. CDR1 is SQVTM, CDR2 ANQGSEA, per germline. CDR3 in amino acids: CSVTGQKNTEASF. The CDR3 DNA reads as TGCAGCGTTACGGGACAGAAGAACACTGAAGCTTCCTTT.